The 27 T cell receptor beta chains below were found in one sample sequenced in a study of Ad26.COV2.S vaccination and SARS-CoV-2 variants. The sample's treatment: 15 to 20 received Ad26.COV2.S at low or high dose, single or two shots; about five received placebo; per-sample allocation not given. Specimens were obtained on day 63 following the first vaccine or placebo injection. Here immunoSEQ multiplex PCR was the method, and the copy in TCRdb shows in-frame clones only, minus some. The repertoire holds 440,000 or so clones, with nearly 90% as singletons. The specimen comprised peripheral blood, sampled in a trial of Ad26.COV2.S vaccine versus placebo. These receptors came from a person aged 18-60 years who received the Ad26.COV2.S COVID-19 vaccine or a placebo.

Concerning this clone itself: Different DNA sequences within this sample yield the same CDR3. The chain links TRBV7-3 to TRBJ2-2, with D perhaps given as TRBD1 or TRBD2 (5 bases each). Germline lookup yields CDR1 SGHTA and CDR2 FQGTGA. Trimming left V 2 bases short and J 2 bases short, with 9 bases between. There are 15 residues in the CDR3. The CDR3 is CASSLGGANTGELFF. For the CDR3, the DNA is TGTGCCAGCAGCTTAGGGGGAGCCAACACCGGGGAGCTGTTTTTT.

The chain links TRBV5-1 to TRBJ2-1; 8 nucleotides line up with TRBD2. CDR3 length equals 15 residues. From germline, CDR1 is SGHRS and CDR2 YFSETQ. The V segment lost 8 bases and the J segment 2 bases; nucleotides outside the gene matches: 9. This CDR3 reads CASTYGAGAYNEQFF. In nucleotides, the CDR3 is TGCGCCAGTACCTACGGAGCGGGAGCCTACAATGAGCAGTTCTTC.

V and J are TRBV9 and TRBJ1-1; D remains ambiguous. Per the germline V gene, CDR1 is SGDLS and CDR2 is YYNGEE. CDR3 length equals 15 residues. The germline V and J ends were trimmed by 4 bases and 0 bases, with 13 bases remaining between them. The CDR3 DNA sequence: TGTGCCAGCAGCCCCAGGCTGGGCATGAACACTGAAGCTTTCTTT. This sequence encodes CASSPRLGMNTEAFF.

The chain couples TRBV28 to TRBJ2-5; TRBD1 aligns across 8 bases. V shed 7 bases, J shed 4 bases, and the junction held 14 bases outside the gene matches. The CDR3 loop spans 16 amino acids. Germline CDR1 is MDHEN and CDR2 is SYDVKM. CDR3 DNA sequence: TGTGCCAGCAAGGGTCTTTCGACAGGGGTGGGAGAGACCCAGTACTTC. It encodes CASKGLSTGVGETQYF. Combining the CDR3 with reference TRBV28 and TRBJ2-5 gives the whole variable domain DVKVTQSSRYLVKRTGEKVFLECVQDMDHENMFWYRQDPGLGLRLIYFSYDVKMKEKGDIPEGYSVSREKKERFSLILESASTNQTSMYLCASKGLSTGVGETQYFGPGTRLLVL.

The chain combines TRBV5-4 with TRBJ2-7; D remains ambiguous. The germline gives CDR1 SGHNT, CDR2 YYREEE (reference sequence). Trimming stripped 0 bases from V and 0 bases from J, with 7 bases between. This CDR3 comprises 14 residues. CDR3: CASSLERNSYEQYF. CDR3 coding DNA: TGTGCCAGCAGCTTGGAACGCAACTCCTACGAGCAGTACTTC.

This chain connects TRBV28 to TRBJ2-1, with a tentative D call TRBD1 (5 bases). The CDR3 totals 12 residues. Germline CDR1 is MDHEN and CDR2 is SYDVKM. Trimming pared 6 bases from V and 8 bases from J, leaving 11 bases between. The CDR3 DNA sequence: TGTGCCAGCAGACTCCAGGGCTATGAGCAGTTCTTC. It is translated as CASRLQGYEQFF. Full variable domain (rest looked up from reference TRBV28 and TRBJ2-1): DVKVTQSSRYLVKRTGEKVFLECVQDMDHENMFWYRQDPGLGLRLIYFSYDVKMKEKGDIPEGYSVSREKKERFSLILESASTNQTSMYLCASRLQGYEQFFGPGTRLTVL.

Only a few counts were recorded for this clone. The J gene is TRBJ2-7, the V gene TRBV5-5; D remains ambiguous. The CDR3 covers 11 residues. Germline V gene sequence: CDR1 SGHKS, CDR2 YYEKEE (reference sequence). Between the trimmed V and J ends, which lost 1 base and 5 bases, there was a span of 4 bases. The DNA of the CDR3 is TGTGCCAGCAGCTTGATCAACGAGCAGTACTTC. As protein: CASSLINEQYF.

This sequence joins TRBV5-6 and TRBJ2-3, with a possible D match to TRBD2 (6 bases). The germline V gene encodes CDR1 SGHDT and CDR2 YYEEEE. CDR3 length: 16 residues. Trimming cost V 4 bases and J 4 bases, with 19 bases left between them. The CDR3 DNA sequence: TGTGCCAGCAGCAGGGAGAACGGGGGTTGGGCAGATACGCAGTATTTT. This codes for CASSRENGGWADTQYF. The entire variable domain, with the rest obtained from reference TRBV5-6 and TRBJ2-3, is as follows: DAGVTQSPTHLIKTRGQQVTLRCSPKSGHDTVSWYQQALGQGPQFIFQYYEEEERQRGNFPDRFSGHQFPNYSSELNVNALLLGDSALYLCASSRENGGWADTQYFGPGTRLTVL.

This sequence joins TRBV6-1 and TRBJ1-1, with D possibly TRBD1 on 5 matching bases. Germline values: CDR1 MNHNS, CDR2 SASEGT. This CDR3 has 13 residues. V gave up 3 bases and J gave up 6 bases, with 11 bases separating them. CDR3 DNA: TGTGCCAGCAGTGAGAACAGGAGGTCTGAAGCTTTCTTT. Translated: CASSENRRSEAFF.

The chain links TRBV5-6 to TRBJ2-7; D is perhaps TRBD2 (5 bases). This CDR3 contains 12 residues. Germline CDR1 SGHDT, CDR2 YYEEEE. Trimming left V 3 bases short and J 3 bases short, with 7 bases between. CDR3 protein: CASSSGGYEQYF. The DNA for the CDR3 is TGTGCCAGCAGCTCCGGAGGCTACGAGCAGTACTTC.

Only one count was recorded for this clone. The chain couples TRBV7-2 to TRBJ1-3; perhaps TRBD1 as D (5 bases). The CDR3 sequence is 15 residues long. Germline V gene sequence: CDR1 SGHTA, CDR2 FQGNSA. The germline V and J ends were trimmed by 7 bases and 4 bases, with 17 bases remaining between them. CDR3 residues: CASTLEGAGGNTIYF. The CDR3 region has the DNA TGTGCCAGCACCCTAGAAGGCGCAGGGGGAAACACCATATATTTT.

This chain uses TRBV6-5 with TRBJ1-6; D is possibly TRBD1 (5 bases). The CDR3 runs to 12 residues. The V end lost 8 bases, the J end lost 8 bases, and 10 bases lay between the germline ends. CDR1 MNHEY and CDR2 SVGAGI come from the germline V gene. The CDR3 nucleotides are TGTGCCAGCGATGGGACGGATTCACCCCTCCACTTT. Amino acid sequence: CASDGTDSPLHF.

J is TRBJ2-7 and V is TRBV12-3 or TRBV12-4; D might be TRBD1 or TRBD2, each matching 5 bases. CDR3 size: 13 residues. Deletions cut 3 bases from V and 2 bases from J, with 8 bases between. The CDR3 nucleotides read TGTGCCAGCAGTTTGGGGGTGACCTACGAGCAGTACTTC. This translates into CASSLGVTYEQYF.

This clone occurred once. This chain connects TRBV7-2 to TRBJ2-7, with 9 bases fitting TRBD2. The germline V gene encodes CDR1 SGHTA and CDR2 FQGNSA. The J segment lost 0 bases and the V segment lost 4 bases, leaving 1 base of the junction unmatched. The CDR3 length is 14 residues. In DNA form, the CDR3 reads TGTGCCAGCAGCTGGGGACTAGCCTCCTACGAGCAGTACTTC. This gives the protein CASSWGLASYEQYF.

The V call is TRBV6-1, the J call TRBJ1-2, with a weak D call TRBD1 (6 bases). Trimming left V 4 bases short and J 0 bases short, with 15 bases between. The CDR3 has 16 amino acids. The germline V gene encodes CDR1 MNHNS and CDR2 SASEGT. CDR3 in DNA: TGTGCCAGCAGTGTCGGCCTGGACAGAACTAACTATGGCTACACCTTC. Translating gives CASSVGLDRTNYGYTF.

This clone showed up just a few times. V gene TRBV14 combines with J gene TRBJ1-2; 7 nucleotides line up with TRBD1. The CDR3 contains 16 residues. CDR1 and CDR2 from the germline V gene are SGHDN and FVKESK. Trimming removed 2 bases from V and 4 bases from J; junction bases left unmatched: 10. CDR3 in amino acids: CASSQHSTGRIYGYTF. The CDR3 nucleotides are TGTGCCAGCAGCCAACACTCGACAGGGAGGATCTATGGCTACACCTTC.

CDR3: CSVERPGSYNEQFF. The CDR3 DNA reads as TGCAGCGTTGAGAGGCCGGGAAGCTACAATGAGCAGTTCTTC. V gene TRBV29-1 combines with J gene TRBJ2-1; the D gene is possibly TRBD2 (5 bases). The CDR3 has 14 amino acids. Trimming removed 3 bases at V and 3 bases at J, with 12 bases between. The germline V gene encodes CDR1 SQVTM and CDR2 ANQGSEA.

V gene TRBV10-2 combines with J gene TRBJ1-6; 10 bases match TRBD1. In germline, CDR1 is WSHSY, CDR2 SAAADI. The CDR3 contains 15 residues. V lost 3 bases to trimming and J lost 6 bases; unmatched junction nucleotides: 2. The CDR3 coding sequence is TGCGCCAGCAGTGAACGGGACAGGGGTAATTCACCCCTCCACTTT. Protein: CASSERDRGNSPLHF.

This rearrangement joins TRBV18 to TRBJ1-4, with TRBD1 identical over 7 bases. Trimming cost V 5 bases and J 2 bases; bases outside gene matches: 2. The germline gives CDR1 KGHSH, CDR2 LQKENI. CDR3 length: 14 residues. CDR3: CASSATGTNEKLFF. The CDR3 nucleotides are TGTGCCAGCTCAGCGACAGGGACTAATGAAAAACTGTTTTTT. Full variable domain (outside the CDR3, taken from reference TRBV18 and TRBJ1-4): NAGVMQNPRHLVRRRGQEARLRCSPMKGHSHVYWYRQLPEEGLKFMVYLQKENIIDESGMPKERFSAEFPKEGPSILRIQQVVRGDSAAYFCASSATGTNEKLFFGSGTQLSVL.

Comment on this clone: This specimen includes other DNA sequences encoding the same CDR3. V and J are TRBV12-3 or TRBV12-4 and TRBJ1-1; D is undetermined. V was trimmed by 2 bases and J by 1 base, leaving 5 bases between them. CDR3 length equals 13 residues. CDR3 in DNA: TGTGCCAGCAGTTTACAGGAGAACACTGAAGCTTTCTTT. It codes for CASSLQENTEAFF.

The genes are TRBV30 and TRBJ2-3; 7 bases match TRBD1. J gave up 1 base and V 6 bases, and 10 bases lay outside the gene matches. CDR1 and CDR2 (germline): GTSNPN, SVGIG (reference sequence). This CDR3 spans 15 amino acids. As DNA, the CDR3 is TGTGCCTGCCGTAAACCCGGGACAGGCACAGATACGCAGTATTTT. It yields the protein CACRKPGTGTDTQYF.

In its sample, this clone was seen once. V and J are TRBV6-5 and TRBJ2-2; 7 nucleotides align to TRBD1. Germline values: CDR1 MNHEY, CDR2 SVGAGI. V gave up 4 bases and J gave up 0 bases; unmatched junction bases: 5. This CDR3 comprises 16 residues. CDR3 nucleotide sequence: TGTGCCAGCAGTTTGGGGACAGACGCGAACACCGGGGAGCTGTTTTTT. Protein product: CASSLGTDANTGELFF.

The chain has TRBV11-1 and TRBJ2-7; 10 bases agree with TRBD2. Germline V gene sequence: CDR1 SGHAT, CDR2 FQDESV (reference sequence). V lost 2 bases and J lost 1; bases outside the gene matches: 5. This CDR3 contains 16 residues. CDR3 in amino acids: CASSLLAGARSYEQYF. Here the CDR3 DNA reads TGTGCCAGCAGCTTACTAGCGGGAGCGAGGTCCTACGAGCAGTACTTC. The full variable domain, with the rest looked up from reference TRBV11-1 and TRBJ2-7, is EAEVAQSPRYKITEKSQAVAFWCDPISGHATLYWYRQILGQGPELLVQFQDESVVDDSQLPKDRFSAERLKGVDSTLKIQPAELGDSAMYLCASSLLAGARSYEQYFGPGTRLTVT.

V is TRBV7-8 and J is TRBJ2-7; 11 bases agree with TRBD1. The CDR3 has 15 residues. CDR1 SGHVS and CDR2 FQNEAQ come from the germline V gene. V lost 3 bases and J lost 4; bases outside the gene matches: 5. The CDR3 DNA reads TGTGCCAGCAGCTTTAACCGGGACAGGGGGTACGAGCAGTACTTC. Amino acid sequence: CASSFNRDRGYEQYF.

The chain combines TRBV18 with TRBJ1-4; D ambiguous. This CDR3 is built from 14 residues. V dropped 6 bases and J dropped 7 bases, with 15 bases sitting between them. Germline V gene sequence: CDR1 KGHSH, CDR2 LQKENI. The CDR3 DNA reads as TGTGCCAGCTCCCGGTATGGGGATGGTGAAAAACTGTTTTTT. This gives the protein CASSRYGDGEKLFF.

The chain links TRBV18 to TRBJ1-1; 10 bases line up with TRBD1. With V trimmed by 3 bases and J by 5 bases, 3 bases remained unmatched. Germline lookup yields CDR1 KGHSH and CDR2 LQKENI. CDR3 length: 14 amino acids. This CDR3 is CASSPRTGGTEAFF. The CDR3, as DNA: TGTGCCAGCTCACCTCGGACAGGGGGAACTGAAGCTTTCTTT. Supplemented by reference TRBV18 and TRBJ1-1, the full variable domain reads NAGVMQNPRHLVRRRGQEARLRCSPMKGHSHVYWYRQLPEEGLKFMVYLQKENIIDESGMPKERFSAEFPKEGPSILRIQQVVRGDSAAYFCASSPRTGGTEAFFGQGTRLTVV.

This chain joins TRBV5-5 and TRBJ2-4, with 11 bases matching TRBD2. From germline, CDR1 is SGHKS and CDR2 YYEKEE (reference sequence). V shed 4 bases and J 7 bases; nucleotides not matched to a gene: 7. The length of the CDR3 is 15 residues. CDR3 region: CASSITSGSWNIQYF. As DNA, the CDR3 is TGTGCCAGCAGCATAACTAGCGGGAGTTGGAACATTCAGTACTTC. Full variable domain (rest looked up from reference TRBV5-5 and TRBJ2-4): DAGVTQSPTHLIKTRGQQVTLRCSPISGHKSVSWYQQVLGQGPQFIFQYYEKEERGRGNFPDRFSARQFPNYSSELNVNALLLGDSALYLCASSITSGSWNIQYFGAGTRLSVL.